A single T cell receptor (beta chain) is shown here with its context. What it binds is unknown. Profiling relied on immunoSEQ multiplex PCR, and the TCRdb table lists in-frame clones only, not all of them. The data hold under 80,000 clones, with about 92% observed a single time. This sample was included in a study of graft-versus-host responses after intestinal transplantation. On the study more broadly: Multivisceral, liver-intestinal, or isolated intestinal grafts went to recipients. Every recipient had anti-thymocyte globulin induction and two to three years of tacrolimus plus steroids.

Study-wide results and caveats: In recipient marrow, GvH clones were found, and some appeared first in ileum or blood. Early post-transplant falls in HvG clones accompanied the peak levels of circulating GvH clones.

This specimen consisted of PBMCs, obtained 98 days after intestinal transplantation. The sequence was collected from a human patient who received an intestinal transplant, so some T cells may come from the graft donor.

The CDR3 DNA reads TGTGCCAGCAGCCAAGCGGGGGGGCTGATCACAGATACGCAGTATTTT. Translation: CASSQAGGLITDTQYF. V and J are TRBV4-2 and TRBJ2-3, with 8 bases matching TRBD2. Per germline, CDR1 LGHNA and CDR2 YNFKEQ. The CDR3 has 16 residues. V was clipped by 1 base and J by 2 bases; unmatched bases: 5.